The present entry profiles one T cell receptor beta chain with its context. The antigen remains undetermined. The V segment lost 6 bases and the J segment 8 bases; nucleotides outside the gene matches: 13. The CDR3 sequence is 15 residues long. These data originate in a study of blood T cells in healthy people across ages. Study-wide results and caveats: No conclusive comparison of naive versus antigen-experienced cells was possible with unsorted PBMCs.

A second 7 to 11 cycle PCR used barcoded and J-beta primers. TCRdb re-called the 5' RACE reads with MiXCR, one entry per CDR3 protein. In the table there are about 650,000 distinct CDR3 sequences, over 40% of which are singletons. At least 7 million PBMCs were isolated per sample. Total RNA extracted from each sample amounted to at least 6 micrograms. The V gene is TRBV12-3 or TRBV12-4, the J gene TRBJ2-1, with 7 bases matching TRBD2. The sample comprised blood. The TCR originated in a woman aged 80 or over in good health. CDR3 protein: CASSIASGAGYEQFF. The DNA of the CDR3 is TGTGCCAGCAGCATAGCTAGCGGAGCCGGGTATGAGCAGTTCTTC.